The rows below give T cell receptor beta chains drawn from one sample of a study of OX40 agonist ivuxolimab in advanced cancers. The assay was immunoSEQ multiplex PCR, and TCRdb's table has in-frame clones only and misses some. In the table there are roughly 110,000 clones, over 75% of which are singletons. The sequencing here drew on CD4+ or CD8+ T cells sorted from blood, taken in a trial of the OX40 agonist ivuxolimab. These receptors were obtained from an adult with an advanced solid tumor such as melanoma, head and neck, liver or kidney cancer. CDR3s include the opening cysteine and the closing phenylalanine or tryptophan. D genes are given only for firm matches. Clone size is stated in some rows and not others, as once, few, many or a class when expanded.

>NA|NA|TRBV7-2|TRBJ2-3
TGTGCCAGCAGCTCGCCCACCGGGGGAGCCACTTATACGCAGTATTTT
CASSSPTGGATYTQYF
>NA|NA|TRBV18|TRBJ1-3
TGTGCCAGCTCACCCGAGACAGGCCCGGGAAACACCATATATTTT
CASSPETGPGNTIYF
>NA|NA|TRBV28|TRBJ1-2
TGTGCCAGCAGCCACCCATCCAGGGAGAACTATGGCTACACCTTC
CASSHPSRENYGYTF
>NA|many|TRBV16|TRBJ2-3
TGTGCCAGCAGCCAATCTCGGACCACAGATACGCAGTATTTT
CASSQSRTTDTQYF
>NA|NA|TRBV19|TRBJ2-7
TGTGCCAGTAGTCCGACCGTGGGGCCCTACGAGCAGTACTTC
CASSPTVGPYEQYF
>NA|NA|TRBV7-2|TRBJ1-1
TGTGCCAGCAGCTTAGTATCGGGGAACACTGAAGCTTTCTTT
CASSLVSGNTEAFF
>NA|NA|TRBV9|TRBJ1-2
TGTGCCAGCAGCGTCATGAGCTATGGCTACACCTTC
CASSVMSYGYTF
>TRBD2|NA|TRBV25-1|TRBJ2-5
TGTGCCAGCAGTGCAGCGGGGCCTGGTGAGACCCAGTACTTC
CASSAAGPGETQYF
>NA|NA|TRBV7-8|TRBJ2-3
TGTGCCAGCAGCCTCCTTCGCAGGGGAGGATCAGATACGCAGTATTTT
CASSLLRRGGSDTQYF
>NA|NA|TRBV18|TRBJ2-1
TGTGCCAGCTCACCCCAGAATGAGCAGTTCTTC
CASSPQNEQFF
>TRBD1|few|TRBV6-5|TRBJ2-7
TGTGCCAGCAGATACTTTGGACAGGGTTCGGGCGAGCAGTACTTC
CASRYFGQGSGEQYF
>NA|NA|TRBV19|TRBJ2-3
TGTGCCAGTAGTATAGGGGGTAGCCGGGTGGATACGCAGTATTTT
CASSIGGSRVDTQYF
>NA|few|TRBV29-1|TRBJ1-2
TGCAGCGTTGCGAAGACGGCACCATTGGAGGGCTACACCTTC
CSVAKTAPLEGYTF
>TRBD1|NA|TRBV4-2|TRBJ1-3
TGTGCCAGCAGCCCTCGGACAGGGGTAGGGTCTGGAAACACCATATATTTT
CASSPRTGVGSGNTIYF
>NA|NA|TRBV5-5|TRBJ1-1
TGTGCCAGCAGCTTCTTGGGAGGGACCGGGAAGGGTTCTGAAGCTTTCTTT
CASSFLGGTGKGSEAFF
>NA|NA|TRBV18|TRBJ1-5
TGTGCCAGCTCACCGAGCCCGCCGGGCCATCAGCCCCAGCATTTT
CASSPSPPGHQPQHF
>NA|NA|TRBV18|TRBJ2-7
TGTGCCAGCTCCAAAACAACAGGGTCAGGCTACGAGCAGTACTTC
CASSKTTGSGYEQYF
>TRBD1|NA|TRBV6-1|TRBJ2-3
TGTGCCAGCAGTGACAGGGGGACACTCCACTCAGATACGCAGTATTTT
CASSDRGTLHSDTQYF
>TRBD1|NA|TRBV19|TRBJ1-5
TGTGCCAGTACCCAGGGGGCAGACTATCAGCCCCAGCATTTT
CASTQGADYQPQHF
>NA|NA|TRBV28|TRBJ2-5
TGTGCCAGCAGCCCGGGACTTCCGAAAGAGACCCAGTACTTC
CASSPGLPKETQYF
>NA|NA|TRBV27|TRBJ2-3
TGTGCCAGCACAAGTACGGGCGGGCTCCGAACAGATACGCAGTATTTT
CASTSTGGLRTDTQYF
>NA|NA|TRBV7-9|TRBJ2-3
TGTGTCGGCGGGACCACAGATACGCAGTATTTT
CVGGTTDTQYF
>NA|NA|TRBV30|TRBJ1-2
TGTGCCTGGATGTTCACAGGCGCTAACTATGGCTACACCTTC
CAWMFTGANYGYTF
>TRBD1|NA|TRBV9|TRBJ2-3
TGTGCCAGCAGCGTAGCAGGGACAGGGGGAACAGATACGCAGTATTTT
CASSVAGTGGTDTQYF
>TRBD1|NA|TRBV7-2|TRBJ2-5
TGTGCCAGCAGCTTTGACAGGGGGCGCGAGGAGACCCAGTACTTC
CASSFDRGREETQYF
>NA|NA|TRBV27|TRBJ1-1
TGTGCCAGCAGTCTACAAGGGGGGCGCGTCACTGAAGCTTTCTTT
CASSLQGGRVTEAFF
>NA|NA|TRBV7-9|TRBJ2-7
TGTGCCAGCAGCTTGGACAGACAGGAGCAGTACTTC
CASSLDRQEQYF
>NA|NA|TRBV11-2|TRBJ1-1
TGTGCCAGCAGCTCATCAACTTCGATCGGGTTGAACACTGAAGCTTTCTTT
CASSSSTSIGLNTEAFF
>NA|NA|TRBV29-1|TRBJ1-3
TGCAGCGTGGTGGATGAGGGCACTGGAAACACCATATATTTT
CSVVDEGTGNTIYF
>NA|NA|TRBV7-2|TRBJ2-5
TGTGCCAGCAGCTTAAGGGTTCAAGAGACCCAGTACTTC
CASSLRVQETQYF
>NA|once|TRBV7-2|TRBJ1-2
TGTGCCAGCGGCACAGAGCCGGTAGGAGGCTACACCTTC
CASGTEPVGGYTF
>TRBD1|NA|TRBV6-5|TRBJ2-2
TGTGCCAGCAGACCCGGACAGGGATGGGGGGAGCTGTTTTTT
CASRPGQGWGELFF
>NA|once|TRBV18|TRBJ2-5
TGTGCCAGCTCAGTCCGGTACCAAGAGACCCAGTACTTC
CASSVRYQETQYF
>TRBD1|NA|TRBV28|TRBJ1-5
TGTGCCAGCAGTGCCGGGACAGGGGGCAATCAGCCCCAGCATTTT
CASSAGTGGNQPQHF